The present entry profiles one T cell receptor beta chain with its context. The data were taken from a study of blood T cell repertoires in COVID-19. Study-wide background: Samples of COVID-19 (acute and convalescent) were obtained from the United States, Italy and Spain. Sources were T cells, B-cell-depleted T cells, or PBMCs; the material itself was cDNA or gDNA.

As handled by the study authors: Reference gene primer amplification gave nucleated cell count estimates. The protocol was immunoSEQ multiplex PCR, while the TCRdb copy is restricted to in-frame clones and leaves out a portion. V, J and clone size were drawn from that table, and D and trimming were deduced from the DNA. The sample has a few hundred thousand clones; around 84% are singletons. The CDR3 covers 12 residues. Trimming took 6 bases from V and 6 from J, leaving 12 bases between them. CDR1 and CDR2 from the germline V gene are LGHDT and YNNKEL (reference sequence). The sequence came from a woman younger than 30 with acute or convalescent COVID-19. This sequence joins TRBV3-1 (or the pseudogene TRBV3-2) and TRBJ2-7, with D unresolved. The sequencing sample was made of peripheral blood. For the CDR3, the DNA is TGTGCCAGCAGTTCCCAGGTGCGCGAGCAGTACTTC. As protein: CASSSQVREQYF.